Shown below are 30 T cell receptor beta chains from a single sample sequenced in a study of blood T cell repertoires in COVID-19. Method: immunoSEQ multiplex PCR; TCRdb's copy keeps in-frame clones and lacks some. The sample yields about 140,000 clones, around 88% seen once. The sequenced material came from peripheral blood. These receptors were obtained from a woman between 55 and 75 years old with acute or convalescent COVID-19.

This clone was counted a few times. This chain connects TRBV6-5 to TRBJ2-1; 11 nucleotides agree with TRBD2. The CDR3 has 15 amino acids. V shed 6 bases and J 6 bases; nucleotides not matched to a gene: 7. The germline V gene encodes CDR1 MNHEY and CDR2 SVGAGI. The CDR3 is CASRPPTSGVNEQFF. The DNA for the CDR3 is TGTGCCAGCAGACCTCCGACTAGCGGGGTCAATGAGCAGTTCTTC.

V is TRBV11-2 and J is TRBJ1-3; no clear D. Germline V gene lookup returns CDR1 SGHAT and CDR2 FQNNGV. Trimming pared 1 base from V and 0 bases from J, leaving 7 bases between. This CDR3 comprises 15 residues. CDR3 sequence (DNA): TGTGCCAGCAGCTTAGTCTTATACTCTGGAAACACCATATATTTT. Translation: CASSLVLYSGNTIYF.

In this sample, this clone turned up a few times. The genes are TRBV10-3 and TRBJ2-1; D is unresolved. The V gene's germline CDR1 is ENHRY and CDR2 SYGVKD. The V gene lost 10 bases and the J gene lost 4 bases, with 11 bases spanning the gap. The CDR3 covers 12 residues. The CDR3 DNA sequence: TGTGCCACCCATGACACATACAATGAGCAGTTCTTC. It encodes CATHDTYNEQFF.

The rearrangement uses TRBV28 and TRBJ1-6; 9 bases fit TRBD1. Losses at the gene ends were 6 bases for V and 10 bases for J; bases not matched to a gene: 10. The CDR3 is 15 amino acids. Germline V CDR1 and CDR2: MDHEN, SYDVKM. Here the CDR3 DNA reads TGTGCCAGCAGCCCAAGGACAGGGGTGAGGTCACCCCTCCACTTT. Translation: CASSPRTGVRSPLHF.

The gene calls are TRBV7-2 and TRBJ2-7; D may be TRBD1 (6 bases). Deletions cut 4 bases from V and 2 bases from J, with 18 bases between. Germline CDR1 SGHTA, CDR2 FQGNSA. The CDR3 runs 16 residues. This CDR3 is CASSYLEQGGTYEQYF. The DNA of the CDR3 is TGTGCCAGCAGCTACCTTGAACAGGGTGGAACCTACGAGCAGTACTTC.

This clone was observed a handful of times. The gene calls are TRBV6-2 or TRBV6-3 and TRBJ2-6, with TRBD2 as a possible D gene (5 bases). The CDR3 covers 15 residues. The V end lost 3 bases, the J end lost 7 bases, and 13 bases lay between the germline ends. Germline-derived CDR1 and CDR2 are MNHEY and SVGEGT. This chain's CDR3 is CASSYGGLPANVLTF. CDR3 DNA: TGTGCCAGCAGTTATGGCGGGCTCCCAGCCAACGTCCTGACTTTC.

The chain is built from TRBV7-2 and TRBJ1-3; 7 bases are a match to TRBD1. The CDR3 length is 14 residues. Germline-derived CDR1 and CDR2 are SGHTA and FQGNSA. With 5 bases clipped from V and 4 bases from J, the junction kept 5 bases outside the gene matches. CDR3 DNA: TGTGCCAGCAGCCCCGGGACAGAAGGAAACACCATATATTTT. Translated: CASSPGTEGNTIYF.

The V call is TRBV15, the J call TRBJ2-7, with D maybe TRBD1 (5 bases). V was cut by 0 bases and J by 2 bases, with 14 bases left in between. Germline CDR1 and CDR2: LNHNV and YYDKDF (reference sequence). The CDR3 has 16 residues. The CDR3 DNA reads as TGTGCCACCAGCAGAGATAAAAGGGGCGGCCCCTACGAGCAGTACTTC. This codes for CATSRDKRGGPYEQYF.

The chain uses TRBV24-1 and TRBJ2-2; 10 bases are shared with TRBD1. This CDR3 has 14 residues. V lost 12 bases and J lost 3; bases outside the gene matches: 6. Looked up from germline, CDR1 is KGHDR and CDR2 is SFDVKD. CDR3 sequence reads: CAVAGTGDTGELFF. The CDR3 DNA is TGTGCCGTCGCCGGGACAGGGGACACCGGGGAGCTGTTTTTT.

V usage is TRBV10-3 and J usage is TRBJ1-1; 10 nucleotides line up with TRBD1. CDR1 is ENHRY, CDR2 SYGVKD, per germline. Germline trimming cut 7 bases from V and 2 bases from J; bases unmatched to any gene: 4. CDR3 size: 14 residues. The CDR3 nucleotides are TGTGCCATCAAGACAGGGGGCATCAACACTGAAGCTTTCTTT. This gives the protein CAIKTGGINTEAFF.

The chain is built from TRBV9 and TRBJ1-2, with TRBD1 identical over 8 bases. The CDR3 runs 15 residues. J gave up 2 bases and V 2 bases, and 5 bases lay outside the gene matches. CDR1 and CDR2 (germline): SGDLS, YYNGEE. The CDR3 nucleotides are TGTGCCAGCAGCGTGGGGGGACAGGAAAACTATGGCTACACCTTC. Protein sequence: CASSVGGQENYGYTF. Using reference TRBV9 and TRBJ1-2 for the parts outside the CDR3, the full variable domain is DSGVTQTPKHLITATGQRVTLRCSPRSGDLSVYWYQQSLDQGLQFLIQYYNGEERAKGNILERFSAQQFPDLHSELNLSSLELGDSALYFCASSVGGQENYGYTFGSGTRLTVV.

This chain connects TRBV24-1 to TRBJ2-5, with 7 positions matching TRBD1. There are 14 residues in the CDR3. V lost 4 bases, J lost 3 bases, and 4 bases stayed unmatched. Germline CDR1 is KGHDR and CDR2 is SFDVKD. The CDR3 here is CATSDPGQKETQYF. The CDR3 DNA reads TGTGCCACCAGTGACCCGGGACAGAAAGAGACCCAGTACTTC.

The rearrangement uses TRBV21-1 and TRBJ2-6; TRBD1, the D gene given by the table, was not confirmed from the DNA. TRBV21-1 counts as a pseudogene. This CDR3 spans 20 amino acids. In DNA form, the CDR3 reads TGTGCCAGCAGCAAACCGCAGGGACAATTTCTCCCCTCTGGGGCCAACGTCCTGACTTTC. It is translated as CASSKPQGQFLPSGANVLTF.

The chain carries TRBV4-3 and TRBJ1-6; the match to TRBD1 covers 8 bases. This CDR3 is 15 amino acids long. Germline assignment: CDR1 LGHNA and CDR2 YSLEER. V dropped 2 bases and J dropped 5; count of bases not matched to a gene: 2. CDR3 sequence reads: CASSQTGGNNSPLHF. For the CDR3, the DNA is TGCGCCAGCAGCCAAACAGGGGGGAATAATTCACCCCTCCACTTT.

This rearrangement joins TRBV3-1 (or the pseudogene TRBV3-2) to TRBJ2-4; possible D gene TRBD1, 6 bases. Germline V lookup: CDR1 LGHDT, CDR2 YNNKEL (reference sequence). The CDR3 totals 16 residues. Deletions cut 4 bases from V and 0 bases from J, with 13 bases between. CDR3 nucleotide sequence: TGTGCCAGCAGCCCGGACAGTATTCTAGCCAAAAACATTCAGTACTTC. Translation: CASSPDSILAKNIQYF.

This chain links TRBV3-1 (or the pseudogene TRBV3-2) with TRBJ2-5; 11 nucleotides agree with TRBD2. Germline V gene sequence: CDR1 LGHDT, CDR2 YNNKEL (reference sequence). The CDR3 runs to 16 residues. The V gene end was trimmed by 4 bases and the J gene end by 5 bases; junction bases not matched to a gene: 9. The CDR3 is CASSPTSGGPWETQYF. The DNA for the CDR3 is TGTGCCAGCAGCCCAACTAGCGGGGGCCCTTGGGAGACCCAGTACTTC.

The rearrangement joins TRBV3-1 (or the pseudogene TRBV3-2) to TRBJ1-3, with a tentative D call TRBD1 (5 bases). V shed 0 bases and J shed 2 bases, with 11 bases lying between them. The CDR3 runs to 16 residues. Germline CDR1 reads LGHDT; CDR2 reads YNNKEL (reference sequence). CDR3 nucleotides: TGTGCCAGCAGCCAAGAAGGGGTACGGGCTGGAAACACCATATATTTT. Its protein is CASSQEGVRAGNTIYF.

The genes are TRBV19 and TRBJ1-1; 8 positions agree with TRBD1. V shed 2 bases and J 6 bases; nucleotides not matched to a gene: 5. The V gene's germline CDR1 is LNHDA and CDR2 SQIVND (reference sequence). The CDR3 sequence is 14 residues long. CDR3 amino acids: CASSINRGRSEAFF. DNA of the CDR3: TGTGCCAGTAGTATAAACAGGGGGAGATCTGAAGCTTTCTTT.

The chain combines TRBV6-5 with TRBJ1-1; no clear D. Per the germline V gene, CDR1 is MNHEY and CDR2 is SVGAGI. This CDR3 region has 14 residues. Deletions cut 5 bases from V and 1 base from J, with 11 bases between. CDR3 sequence reads: CASSPQAGNTEAFF. The CDR3 DNA sequence: TGTGCCAGCAGTCCCCAGGCGGGGAACACTGAAGCTTTCTTT.

This clone was observed once. The chain combines TRBV4-1 with TRBJ1-5; 7 bases fit TRBD1. The V gene end was trimmed by 1 base and the J gene end by 9 bases; junction bases not matched to a gene: 6. The CDR3 spans 14 residues. Germline CDR1 is MGHRA and CDR2 is YSYEKL. CDR3 sequence (DNA): TGCGCCAGCAGCCAAGGACAGGGTGGTTGGCCCCAGCATTTT. Translating gives CASSQGQGGWPQHF.

V is TRBV7-6 and J is TRBJ1-2; a possible D gene is TRBD1 (6 bases). Trimming stripped 5 bases from V and 3 bases from J, with 13 bases between. Germline V gene sequence: CDR1 SGHVS, CDR2 FNYEAQ. The CDR3 has 14 residues. The CDR3 nucleotides read TGTGCCAGCAGCCCCGGGGACACCGACTATGGCTACACCTTC. Amino acid sequence: CASSPGDTDYGYTF.

The chain uses TRBV2 and TRBJ1-4; D perhaps matches TRBD1 (6 bases). The CDR3 is 15 residues long. Trimming removed 6 bases at V and 7 bases at J, with 18 bases between. Germline V lookup: CDR1 SNHLY, CDR2 FYNNEI. CDR3 DNA: TGTGCCAGCAGCCGGGACACCCATCCGGGTGAAAAACTGTTTTTT. Translated, it gives CASSRDTHPGEKLFF.

The chain employs TRBV12-3 or TRBV12-4 and TRBJ1-1; 7 bases fit TRBD1. After removal of 5 bases from V and 4 bases from J, the junction contained 4 bases not matched to a gene. The CDR3 has 13 amino acids. The CDR3, as DNA: TGTGCCAGCAGTATCTACAGGGGCACTGAAGCTTTCTTT. The encoded protein is CASSIYRGTEAFF.

The chain links TRBV27 to TRBJ1-3, with a weak D call TRBD1 (6 bases). V shed 8 bases and J shed 4 bases, with 21 bases lying between them. The CDR3 runs 16 residues. Per the germline V gene, CDR1 is MNHEY and CDR2 is SMNVEV (reference sequence). The CDR3 bases are TGTGCCAGCCCGGGACAACGGGTTGTGAGGGGAAACACCATATATTTT. This sequence encodes CASPGQRVVRGNTIYF.

The rearrangement joins TRBV20-1 to TRBJ1-2, with D possibly matching TRBD1 (5 bases). There are 11 residues in the CDR3. Germline loops: CDR1 DFQATT, CDR2 SNEGSKA (reference sequence). V gave up 1 base and J gave up 5 bases, with 5 bases separating them. CDR3 residues: CSARAGYGYTF. The DNA for the CDR3 is TGCAGTGCTAGAGCAGGGTATGGCTACACCTTC.

The chain joins TRBV19 to TRBJ1-1; 7 bases fit TRBD1. V lost 4 bases to trimming and J lost 1 base; unmatched junction nucleotides: 3. Germline V gene lookup returns CDR1 LNHDA and CDR2 SQIVND (reference sequence). CDR3 length equals 14 residues. This CDR3 is CASSKGGSNTEAFF. CDR3 DNA sequence: TGTGCCAGTAGTAAAGGGGGCTCGAACACTGAAGCTTTCTTT.

This sequence joins TRBV3-1 (or the pseudogene TRBV3-2) and TRBJ1-4; D might be TRBD1 (5 bases). The CDR3 runs to 14 residues. Germline V lookup: CDR1 LGHDT, CDR2 YNNKEL (reference sequence). V shed 4 bases and J shed 4 bases, with 10 bases lying between them. CDR3 protein: CASSPRVGNEKLFF. The CDR3 DNA sequence: TGTGCCAGCAGCCCCAGGGTCGGTAATGAAAAACTGTTTTTT.

This clone has just a few counts. The gene calls are TRBV9 and TRBJ2-7; TRBD1 aligns across 8 bases. CDR3 length: 14 amino acids. V shed 0 bases, J shed 3 bases, and the junction held 2 bases outside the gene matches. Germline CDR1 and CDR2: SGDLS and YYNGEE. CDR3 nucleotide sequence: TGTGCCAGCAGCGTAGGGACAGGGATCTACGAGCAGTACTTC. Encoded protein: CASSVGTGIYEQYF.

The rearrangement joins TRBV6-6 to TRBJ2-2, with D uncertain. Trimming removed 6 bases from V and 6 bases from J, with 14 bases in between. Germline CDR1 and CDR2: MNHNY and SVGAGI (reference sequence). The CDR3 sequence is 14 residues long. The CDR3 bases are TGTGCCAGCAGCGATACCAGTGGTTCCGGGGAGCTGTTTTTT. Its translation is CASSDTSGSGELFF.

There are a few counts of this clone. The V gene is TRBV7-2, the J gene TRBJ2-5, with unresolved D. Looked up from germline, CDR1 is SGHTA and CDR2 is FQGNSA. V was pared by 5 bases and J by 5 bases, with 18 bases between. This CDR3 is built from 15 residues. The CDR3 DNA follows: TGTGCCAGCAGCCCCCGCCCCGGCGGAGCCGAGACCCAGTACTTC. Its protein product is CASSPRPGGAETQYF.